Only a few counts were recorded for the clone carrying this T cell receptor (beta chain). Its target is not known. The trim removed 2 bases at V and 3 bases at J, leaving 3 bases unmatched. The germline V gene encodes CDR1 MDHEN and CDR2 SYDVKM. This CDR3 comprises 15 residues. This sample is part of a study of cytomegalovirus exposure and HLA in healthy donors. The PCR ran on 60 Vbeta and 13 Jbeta primers. Here immunoSEQ multiplex PCR was the method, and the copy in TCRdb shows in-frame clones only, minus some. Here the sample spans around 160,000 clones, around 67% being singletons. Regarding the study as a whole: Most TCRs appeared rarely, but some public TCRs recurred in many donors.

Sequencing input: PBMCs. The sequence derives from a woman aged 18-29 years in good health and CMV-seronegative. V and J are TRBV28 and TRBJ2-1, with 8 positions matching TRBD1. The CDR3 sequence is CASSLPTGDYNEQFF. The CDR3 nucleotides are TGTGCCAGCAGTTTACCGACAGGGGACTACAATGAGCAGTTCTTC.